This TCR beta chain was recovered during a study of T cell responses to AZD1222 COVID-19 vaccine. As for the study in general: Some second doses came at about 4 weeks and others at about 12 weeks; these were pooled. The study's findings and limits: Repertoires in all cases were sampled only once the peak T cell response had passed. White British ancestry dominated among donors, who included more females, and clonal diversity was possibly underestimated.

This clone was counted once. What it binds is unknown. V lost 3 bases to trimming and J lost 0 bases, with 12 bases between them. CDR1 MDHEN and CDR2 SYDVKM come from the germline V gene. This CDR3 comprises 16 residues. This table comes from immunoSEQ multiplex PCR, and its TCRdb copy is limited to in-frame clones, with some not included. The repertoire holds 130,000 or so clones, with 90% to 95% as singletons. The source is an adult in good health. Material: peripheral blood, obtained on day 0 of AZD1222 vaccination. V and J are TRBV28 and TRBJ2-1, with unresolved D. CDR3 DNA sequence: TGTGCCAGCAGTTTCCCTTCTGAGAGCTCCTACAATGAGCAGTTCTTC. Amino acids: CASSFPSESSYNEQFF.